The T cell receptor beta chain described here comes from a study of blood T cell repertoires in COVID-19. Germline V gene lookup returns CDR1 SGHDT and CDR2 YYEEEE. The CDR3 contains 15 residues. The ends were cut back, 0 bases at V and 0 bases at J, with 8 bases in the middle. Produced via immunoSEQ multiplex PCR; TCRdb's table is partial and in-frame only. The sample yields 200,000 to 250,000 clones, 87% seen once. This TCR came from a man between 25 and 39 years old who had recovered from COVID-19. The chain combines TRBV5-6 with TRBJ2-3; D unclear. Source material: PBMCs or T cells enriched from blood (not recorded which). CDR3 loop: CASSLGGASTDTQYF. CDR3 coding DNA: TGTGCCAGCAGCTTGGGCGGAGCTAGCACAGATACGCAGTATTTT.